This T cell receptor (beta chain) appears in the sequencing data of a study of T cell responses to AZD1222 COVID-19 vaccine. Libraries were prepared by immunoSEQ multiplex PCR; TCRdb keeps only in-frame clonotypes and omits some of them. Among under 150,000 clones listed, approximately 94% were seen once. The V gene's germline CDR1 is SGHVS and CDR2 FNYEAQ. V gave up 4 bases and J gave up 4 bases, with 18 bases separating them. The CDR3 loop spans 16 amino acids. The chain carries TRBV7-6 and TRBJ2-3; TRBD2 is a possible D gene (5 bases). This receptor was identified in an adult in good health. Sequencing was performed on peripheral blood, taken on day 0 of AZD1222 vaccination. In DNA form, the CDR3 reads TGTGCCAGCAGCTCCGCGGGCGGGCCCATGGCAGATACGCAGTATTTT. This sequence encodes CASSSAGGPMADTQYF.